The T cell receptor beta chain described here comes from a study of T-cell reconstitution after alpha-beta-depleted transplantation in children. V was cut by 3 bases and J by 4 bases, with 10 bases left in between. The length of the CDR3 is 14 residues. Per germline, CDR1 SGHTA and CDR2 FQGNSA. This clonotype was counted ten times or more. TCRbeta library preparation incorporated unique molecular identifiers. TCRdb ran MiXCR on the PCR reads and lists one entry per CDR3 protein. The sample has more than 200,000 distinct CDR3 sequences, 9.7% seen once; the top ten hold about 5%. This receptor was taken from a human donor who donated a stem cell graft to a child with SCID. The input for sequencing was PBMCs from the stem cell graft donor, taken from the stem cell graft. The chain is built from TRBV7-2 and TRBJ1-5; the D gene is possibly TRBD1 (6 bases). The CDR3 spells CASSLRQGNQPQHF. CDR3 in DNA: TGTGCCAGCAGCTTGCGGCAGGGGAATCAGCCCCAGCATTTT.